This TCR beta chain comes out of a study of T cells after yellow fever vaccination. Study results and limitations: The bulk population could contribute abundant contaminating clonotypes to FACS-sorted repertoires.

Comment on this clonotype: Its antigen is not known.

TCRdb processed the 5' RACE reads anew with MiXCR; each CDR3 protein has one entry. Here the sample spans about 340,000 distinct CDR3 sequences, around 4.1% being singletons. Looked up from germline, CDR1 is SGHRS and CDR2 is YFSETQ. V lost 7 bases, J lost 0 bases, and 4 bases stayed unmatched. The CDR3 totals 15 residues. The clonotype was recovered from a man aged 18 to 35 who received the YFV17D yellow fever vaccine. The sample consisted of PBMCs, taken 5 days after the yellow fever booster vaccination. This chain links TRBV5-1 with TRBJ2-6; 7 bases are a match to TRBD1. CDR3 protein: CASGTVFSGANVLTF. The DNA for the CDR3 is TGCGCCAGCGGGACAGTTTTCTCTGGGGCCAACGTCCTGACTTTC.